Following are 8 T cell receptor beta chains from one sample sequenced in a study of control samples from healthy donors and cancer patients. Some clones are missing from TCRdb's copy, which holds only in-frame ones; the method was immunoSEQ multiplex PCR. The sample consists of some 160,000 clones, just under 95% of them appearing once. The sequenced material came from blood. Receptors originate from a woman aged 40 to 50 in good health.

The chain couples TRBV4-3 to TRBJ2-2; perhaps TRBD1 as D (5 bases). V dropped 0 bases and J dropped 1 base, with 9 bases sitting between them. The CDR3 extends over 16 amino acids. Germline V gene lookup returns CDR1 LGHNA and CDR2 YSLEER. The CDR3 is CASSQEWGGNTGELFF. The DNA for the CDR3 is TGCGCCAGCAGCCAAGAATGGGGCGGGAACACCGGGGAGCTGTTTTTT.

This clone has a single count. This chain connects TRBV19 to TRBJ1-3; 8 positions match TRBD1. V trimming: 5 bases; J trimming: 4 bases; junction bases outside the gene matches: 7. The CDR3 extends over 15 amino acids. The germline V gene encodes CDR1 LNHDA and CDR2 SQIVND (reference sequence). CDR3 sequence (DNA): TGTGCCAGTAGTCCCCCGGACAGGGTGGGAAACACCATATATTTT. This sequence encodes CASSPPDRVGNTIYF.

With regard to this clone: The junction departs from the called germline gene at one end, perhaps through a read error. V is TRBV19 and J is TRBJ2-5; unclear D gene. This CDR3 contains 14 residues. Germline V lookup: CDR1 LNHDA, CDR2 SQIVND (reference sequence). The CDR3 DNA is TGTGCCGGTAGTAAGCGAGAGAATCGAGAGACCCAGTACTTC. Translation gives CAGSKRENRETQYF.

The chain couples TRBV19 to TRBJ2-3, with TRBD1 matching 8 bases. V shed 8 bases, J shed 1 base, and the junction held 5 bases outside the gene matches. The germline CDR1 and CDR2 sequences are LNHDA and SQIVND (reference sequence). The CDR3 loop spans 14 amino acids. CDR3 coding DNA: TGTGCCAGTTCACAGGGGGATGGCACAGATACGCAGTATTTT. This codes for CASSQGDGTDTQYF. Combining the CDR3 with reference TRBV19 and TRBJ2-3 gives the whole variable domain DGGITQSPKYLFRKEGQNVTLSCEQNLNHDAMYWYRQDPGQGLRLIYYSQIVNDFQKGDIAEGYSVSREKKESFPLTVTSAQKNPTAFYLCASSQGDGTDTQYFGPGTRLTVL.

This clone was counted once. This chain links TRBV5-1 with TRBJ1-1, with D possibly being TRBD1 (6 bases). The CDR3 is 15 residues long. V lost 4 bases, J lost 1 base, and 14 bases lay in between. The germline CDR1 and CDR2 sequences are SGHRS and YFSETQ. The CDR3 protein is CASSKDRGENTEAFF. As DNA, the CDR3 is TGCGCCAGCAGCAAGGACAGAGGTGAGAACACTGAAGCTTTCTTT.

This chain uses TRBV7-9 with TRBJ1-2, with 8 bases identical to TRBD1. CDR1 SEHNR and CDR2 FQNEAQ come from the germline V gene (reference sequence). The CDR3 length is 19 residues. V shed 5 bases and J 4 bases; nucleotides not matched to a gene: 21. Written as DNA, the CDR3 is TGTGCCAGCAGCCCACTGGCAGGGGGCGCGAATAGCCCTCTCTATGGCTACACCTTC. Its translation is CASSPLAGGANSPLYGYTF. The full variable domain, rest sourced from reference TRBV7-9 and TRBJ1-2, is DTGVSQNPRHKITKRGQNVTFRCDPISEHNRLYWYRQTLGQGPEFLTYFQNEAQLEKSRLLSDRFSAERPKGSFSTLEIQRTEQGDSAMYLCASSPLAGGANSPLYGYTFGSGTRLTVV.

V is TRBV11-2 and J is TRBJ2-7; weak D call: TRBD2 (7 bases). CDR3 length: 15 amino acids. Between the trimmed V and J ends, which lost 3 bases and 2 bases, there was a span of 14 bases. Germline assignment: CDR1 SGHAT and CDR2 FQNNGV. The CDR3 nucleotides read TGTGCCAGCAGCTTTCGAGGGGGGGCTACCTACGAGCAGTACTTC. Translated: CASSFRGGATYEQYF.

The J gene is TRBJ1-2, the V gene TRBV7-2; D unresolved. This CDR3 contains 12 residues. Per the germline V gene, CDR1 is SGHTA and CDR2 is FQGNSA. Trimming stripped 1 base from V and 10 bases from J, with 10 bases between. CDR3: CASSLVRNNYTF. The CDR3 bases are TGTGCCAGCAGCTTAGTGAGAAATAACTACACCTTC. The variable domain in full, completed from reference TRBV7-2 and TRBJ1-2, reads GAGVSQSPSNKVTEKGKDVELRCDPISGHTALYWYRQSLGQGLEFLIYFQGNSAPDKSGLPSDRFSAERTGGSVSTLTIQRTQQEDSAVYLCASSLVRNNYTFGSGTRLTVV.